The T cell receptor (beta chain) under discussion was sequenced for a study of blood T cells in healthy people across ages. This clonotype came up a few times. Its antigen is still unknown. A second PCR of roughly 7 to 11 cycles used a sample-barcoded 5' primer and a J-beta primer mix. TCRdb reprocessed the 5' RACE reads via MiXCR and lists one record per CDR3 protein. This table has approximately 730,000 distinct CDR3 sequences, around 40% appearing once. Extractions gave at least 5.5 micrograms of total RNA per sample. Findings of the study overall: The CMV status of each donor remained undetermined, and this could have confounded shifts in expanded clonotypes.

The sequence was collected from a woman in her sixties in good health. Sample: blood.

The CDR3 nucleotides are TGTGCCAGCTCAACGGCGGATACGCAGTATTTT. It yields the protein CASSTADTQYF. The genes are TRBV7-3 and TRBJ2-3; the D is unclear. Germline V gives CDR1 SGHTA, CDR2 FQGTGA. The ends were cut back, 8 bases at V and 6 bases at J, with 9 bases in the middle. This CDR3 has 11 residues.